These 19 T cell receptor beta chains share one sample of origin, sequenced in a study of cytomegalovirus exposure and HLA in healthy donors. Profiled with immunoSEQ multiplex PCR; TCRdb holds only in-frame clones, not every one. The sample shows fewer than 150,000 clones, 88% of them seen only once. Sequencing input: PBMCs. Source of these receptors: a woman aged 18-30 years in good health and CMV-seropositive.

Comment on this clone: This may arise from a read error, as a much more abundant clone is one base away. The chain is built from TRBV2 and TRBJ1-1; a weak D match, TRBD1 (6 bases). V lost 6 bases to trimming and J lost 1 base, with 9 bases between them. Germline CDR1 reads SNHLY; CDR2 reads FYNNEI. The CDR3 is made up of 13 amino acids. CDR3 amino acids: CASRRTENTEAFF. CDR3 DNA sequence: TGTGCCAGCAGGCGGACAGAGAACACTGAAGCTTTCTTT.

Here the CDR3 DNA reads TGTGCCAGCAGCCCCTCTAGCGGACATAGCTCCTACGAGCAGTACTTC. The encoded protein is CASSPSSGHSSYEQYF. V is TRBV27 and J is TRBJ2-7; 7 positions match TRBD2. This CDR3 is built from 16 residues. V was pared by 6 bases and J by 0 bases, with 11 bases of the junction left unmatched. Germline V gives CDR1 MNHEY, CDR2 SMNVEV (reference sequence).

V is TRBV20-1 and J is TRBJ1-2; D perhaps matches TRBD1 (5 bases). V lost 6 bases and J lost 7, with 9 bases in between. CDR3 size: 10 residues. Germline CDR1 and CDR2: DFQATT and SNEGSKA (reference sequence). The CDR3 coding sequence is TGCAGTGCCCTCAGGGTTGGCTACACCTTC. Translation: CSALRVGYTF.

The genes are TRBV9 and TRBJ1-3; maybe TRBD1 (5 bases). The length of the CDR3 is 19 residues. The V gene's germline CDR1 is SGDLS and CDR2 YYNGEE. Trimming pared 0 bases from V and 0 bases from J, leaving 19 bases between. The CDR3: CASSVDPLQGKNSGNTIYF. The CDR3 nucleotides read TGTGCCAGCAGCGTAGACCCACTTCAGGGAAAGAACTCTGGAAACACCATATATTTT. Based on the CDR3 plus reference TRBV9 and TRBJ1-3, the full variable domain is DSGVTQTPKHLITATGQRVTLRCSPRSGDLSVYWYQQSLDQGLQFLIQYYNGEERAKGNILERFSAQQFPDLHSELNLSSLELGDSALYFCASSVDPLQGKNSGNTIYFGEGSWLTVV.

The chain combines TRBV28 with TRBJ2-7; TRBD1 aligns across 8 bases. The CDR3 loop spans 12 amino acids. In germline, CDR1 is MDHEN, CDR2 SYDVKM. V trimming: 3 bases; J trimming: 9 bases; junction bases outside the gene matches: 4. CDR3 bases: TGTGCCAGCAGTTTGTACAGGGGGACGCAGTACTTC. It translates to CASSLYRGTQYF.

The rearrangement joins TRBV6-1 to TRBJ1-3; 8 nucleotides agree with TRBD1. J gave up 4 bases and V 4 bases, and 9 bases lay outside the gene matches. The germline V gene encodes CDR1 MNHNS and CDR2 SASEGT. The CDR3 contains 16 residues. CDR3 amino acids: CASSGYRGTRGNTIYF. CDR3 coding DNA: TGTGCCAGCAGTGGATACAGGGGGACGAGGGGAAACACCATATATTTT.

V and J are TRBV4-2 and TRBJ1-1, with D maybe TRBD1 (5 bases). The germline gives CDR1 LGHNA, CDR2 YNFKEQ. V gave up 3 bases and J gave up 7 bases, with 12 bases separating them. The CDR3 runs to 13 residues. DNA of the CDR3: TGTGCCAGCAGCCAGGCTGGGGGGGATGAAGCTTTCTTT. This gives the protein CASSQAGGDEAFF.

The chain uses TRBV29-1 and TRBJ1-3, with 10 bases lining up with TRBD1. CDR3 length equals 13 residues. The V gene end was trimmed by 5 bases and the J gene end by 8 bases; junction bases not matched to a gene: 6. CDR1 SQVTM and CDR2 ANQGSEA come from the germline V gene. Here the CDR3 reads CSVRDRGGDTIYF. Here the CDR3 DNA reads TGCAGCGTTCGGGACAGGGGAGGAGACACCATATATTTT.

V usage is TRBV9 and J usage is TRBJ1-1; D is unresolved. V lost 4 bases to trimming and J lost 3 bases, with 7 bases between them. Germline V gene lookup returns CDR1 SGDLS and CDR2 YYNGEE. The CDR3 has 12 amino acids. The CDR3 region has the DNA TGTGCCAGCAGCTCGGGGTACACTGAAGCTTTCTTT. Its protein is CASSSGYTEAFF.

V usage is TRBV4-2 and J usage is TRBJ2-3, with a weak D call TRBD1 (5 bases). V was cut by 1 base and J by 6 bases, with 11 bases left in between. The germline CDR1 and CDR2 sequences are LGHNA and YNFKEQ. The CDR3 has 14 amino acids. Here the CDR3 DNA reads TGTGCCAGCAGCCAAGTCGGACACCGGGATACGCAGTATTTT. Translation gives CASSQVGHRDTQYF.

The chain joins TRBV6-1 to TRBJ2-5; no firm D call. This CDR3 comprises 13 residues. Trimming stripped 1 base from V and 5 bases from J, with 8 bases between. In germline, CDR1 is MNHNS, CDR2 SASEGT. The CDR3 region is CASSEGYQETQYF. In nucleotides, the CDR3 is TGTGCCAGCAGTGAAGGGTATCAGGAGACCCAGTACTTC.

The table lists this clone with a count of one. The gene calls are TRBV4-1 and TRBJ2-7, with 8 bases lining up with TRBD2. Germline CDR1 reads MGHRA; CDR2 reads YSYEKL. Trimming cost V 4 bases and J 0 bases; bases outside gene matches: 2. The CDR3 covers 14 residues. The CDR3: CASSLGTSSYEQYF. The CDR3 DNA is TGCGCCAGCAGCCTGGGGACTAGCTCCTACGAGCAGTACTTC.

This clone appeared once. This chain connects TRBV11-3 to TRBJ2-1; D gene uncertain. The CDR3 runs 14 residues. V was trimmed by 1 base and J by 5 bases, leaving 9 bases between them. CDR1 and CDR2 from the germline V gene are SGHNT and YENEEA. This chain's CDR3 is CASSLGLEDNEQFF. CDR3 sequence (DNA): TGTGCCAGCAGCTTAGGCCTAGAGGACAATGAGCAGTTCTTC.

The V and J genes are TRBV7-2 and TRBJ2-5; 8 bases match TRBD1. The V gene end was trimmed by 5 bases and the J gene end by 7 bases; junction bases not matched to a gene: 6. This CDR3 contains 13 residues. The germline gives CDR1 SGHTA, CDR2 FQGNSA. This CDR3 reads CASSAPTGATQYF. The DNA for the CDR3 is TGTGCCAGCAGCGCACCGACAGGGGCGACCCAGTACTTC.

This clone appeared a single time. The chain links TRBV7-3 to TRBJ2-2, with a tentative D call TRBD2 (6 bases). Germline V gives CDR1 SGHTA, CDR2 FQGTGA. Trimming left V 5 bases short and J 4 bases short, with 14 bases between. The CDR3 spans 15 residues. The CDR3 reads CASSPGGSSTGELFF. In DNA form, the CDR3 reads TGTGCCAGCAGCCCCGGGGGATCTTCCACCGGGGAGCTGTTTTTT.

This chain uses TRBV2 with TRBJ2-7, with 7 bases aligning to TRBD2. The CDR3 is 10 residues long. From germline, CDR1 is SNHLY and CDR2 FYNNEI. After removal of 8 bases from V and 6 bases from J, the junction contained 1 base not matched to a gene. CDR3 in DNA: TGTGCCAGCGGGGGGGGCGAGCAGTACTTC. Residues: CASGGGEQYF.

The chain combines TRBV28 with TRBJ1-6; 7 bases are shared with TRBD1. This CDR3 comprises 17 residues. J gave up 2 bases and V 8 bases, and 12 bases lay outside the gene matches. Germline V gene data show CDR1 as MDHEN and CDR2 as SYDVKM. The CDR3 nucleotides are TGTGCCAGCCGCTCCACCGGGACAGCCCCCTATAATTCACCCCTCCACTTT. Protein product: CASRSTGTAPYNSPLHF. The full variable domain, with the rest looked up from reference TRBV28 and TRBJ1-6, is DVKVTQSSRYLVKRTGEKVFLECVQDMDHENMFWYRQDPGLGLRLIYFSYDVKMKEKGDIPEGYSVSREKKERFSLILESASTNQTSMYLCASRSTGTAPYNSPLHFGNGTRLTVT.

This chain connects TRBV9 to TRBJ2-1, with D maybe TRBD2 (6 bases). The CDR3 runs 15 residues. Germline V lookup: CDR1 SGDLS, CDR2 YYNGEE. V dropped 0 bases and J dropped 7 bases, with 14 bases sitting between them. The CDR3 DNA is TGTGCCAGCAGCGTAGGGTTGGGACTTTCTAATGAGCAGTTCTTC. It translates to CASSVGLGLSNEQFF.

This clone was found once. This rearrangement joins TRBV4-2 to TRBJ2-2; TRBD1 matches 9 bases. The V gene end was trimmed by 0 bases and the J gene end by 6 bases; junction bases not matched to a gene: 2. This CDR3 has 15 amino acids. CDR1 and CDR2 (germline): LGHNA, YNFKEQ. In nucleotides, the CDR3 is TGTGCCAGCAGCCAAGAGCGACAGGGGGCCGGGGAGCTGTTTTTT. Protein product: CASSQERQGAGELFF.